These 18 T cell receptor beta chains came from one sample sequenced in a study of blood T cells in healthy people across ages. For the second PCR, which ran for about 6 to 12 cycles, a sample-barcoded 5' primer and a J-beta primer mix were used. TCRdb fed the 5' RACE reads into MiXCR, producing one record per CDR3 protein. The sample has 500,000 to 700,000 distinct CDR3 sequences; about 30% are singletons. Sequencing was carried out using blood. The receptors come from a woman at least 80 years old in good health.

The rearrangement joins TRBV7-9 to TRBJ2-4, with 10 bases identical to TRBD1. Per the germline V gene, CDR1 is SEHNR and CDR2 is FQNEAQ (reference sequence). Trimming at V came to 3 bases and at J to 5 bases, leaving 4 bases not matched to a gene. This CDR3 is built from 15 residues. The CDR3 here is CASSLTGGWENIQYF. The CDR3 nucleotides read TGTGCCAGCAGCTTGACAGGGGGCTGGGAAAACATTCAGTACTTC.

This clonotype has at least ten counts. In DNA form, the CDR3 reads TGTGCCAGCAGCTCAAACCGGGCCGGGACCCAGTACTTC. Its protein is CASSSNRAGTQYF. This chain joins TRBV5-6 and TRBJ2-5; D gene uncertain. With 3 bases removed from V and 7 bases from J, the gap between germline ends came to 13 bases. CDR1 and CDR2 from the germline V gene are SGHDT and YYEEEE. The CDR3 consists of 13 residues.

The chain joins TRBV30 to TRBJ1-5, with D uncertain. Trimming stripped 5 bases from V and 6 bases from J, with 11 bases between. CDR1 is GTSNPN, CDR2 SVGIG, per germline (reference sequence). This CDR3 spans 12 amino acids. For the CDR3, the DNA is TGTGCCTGGGATCATTCTGGTCAGCCCCAGCATTTT. Translation: CAWDHSGQPQHF. Based on the CDR3 plus reference TRBV30 and TRBJ1-5, the full variable domain is SQTIHQWPATLVQPVGSPLSLECTVEGTSNPNLYWYRQAAGRGLQLLFYSVGIGQISSEVPQNLSASRPQDRQFILSSKKLLLSDSGFYLCAWDHSGQPQHFGDGTRLSIL.

This clonotype was seen many times. V is TRBV5-6 and J is TRBJ1-2; no clear D gene. The germline V and J ends were trimmed by 4 bases and 5 bases, with 18 bases remaining between them. Germline V gene sequence: CDR1 SGHDT, CDR2 YYEEEE. This CDR3 is built from 15 residues. For the CDR3, the DNA is TGTGCCAGCAGCATATCCGGGAGGAAGGAATATGGCTACACCTTC. Protein: CASSISGRKEYGYTF.

This clonotype was counted ten times or more. V is TRBV29-1 and J is TRBJ1-2; TRBD1 matches at 9 bases. The CDR3 is 14 amino acids. Trimming removed 6 bases from V and 4 bases from J; junction bases left unmatched: 9. Germline CDR1 reads SQVTM; CDR2 reads ANQGSEA. The CDR3 is CSVGDRVLSYGYTF. In DNA form, the CDR3 reads TGCAGCGTGGGGGACAGGGTCCTCTCCTATGGCTACACCTTC.

This clonotype was counted at least ten times. V is TRBV6-1 and J is TRBJ2-5, with 10 positions matching TRBD2. CDR1 and CDR2 (germline): MNHNS, SASEGT. With 6 bases clipped from V and 1 base from J, the junction kept 2 bases outside the gene matches. This CDR3 spans 14 amino acids. CDR3 loop: CASRLAGVQETQYF. In DNA form, the CDR3 reads TGTGCCAGCAGGCTAGCGGGGGTCCAAGAGACCCAGTACTTC.

The J gene is TRBJ2-2, the V gene TRBV20-1; tentatively, D is TRBD1 (5 bases). This CDR3 contains 11 residues. Germline CDR1 reads DFQATT; CDR2 reads SNEGSKA (reference sequence). CDR3 DNA sequence: TGCAGCACACGTCAGGGCGGGGAGCTGTTTTTT. It is translated as CSTRQGGELFF.

This chain joins TRBV11-2 and TRBJ2-2, with D maybe TRBD1 (6 bases). CDR1 is SGHAT and CDR2 is FQNNGV in the germline V gene. V shed 6 bases and J shed 4 bases, with 9 bases lying between them. This CDR3 is 13 amino acids long. CDR3 loop: CASRTTGTGELFF. The CDR3, as DNA: TGTGCCAGCAGGACGACAGGCACCGGGGAGCTGTTTTTT.

Regarding this clonotype: A read error may explain this, as a much larger clone is one base away. The chain is built from TRBV3-1 and TRBJ2-3; the D is unclear. Germline CDR1 reads LGHDT; CDR2 reads YNNKEL (reference sequence). V lost 4 bases and J 5 bases, leaving 7 bases between the germline ends. The CDR3 spans 12 residues. The CDR3 region is CASSRAEDTQYF. In DNA, the CDR3 is TGTGCCAGCAGCCGAGCAGAAGATACGCAGTATTTT.

Many counts were recorded for this clonotype. The CDR3 DNA sequence: TGTGCCAGCAGCTTCGGACAGTTCGCGGAGGGAGCTTTCTTT. Amino acid sequence: CASSFGQFAEGAFF. The V and J genes are TRBV6-5 and TRBJ1-1; a possible D gene is TRBD1 (6 bases). This CDR3 comprises 14 residues. V was pared by 6 bases and J by 10 bases, with 21 bases between. CDR1 is MNHEY, CDR2 SVGAGI, per germline.

The V and J genes are TRBV7-9 and TRBJ2-5; D is unresolved. Near its end, the DNA agrees better with TRBJ2-7, so the J call may be wrong. The CDR3 has 13 amino acids. In germline, CDR1 is SEHNR, CDR2 FQNEAQ (reference sequence). CDR3 bases: TGTGCCAGCAGCTTAGAGGTACTTGACGAGCAGTACTTC. It is translated as CASSLEVLDEQYF.

At least ten counts were recorded for this clonotype. V gene TRBV12-3 or TRBV12-4 combines with J gene TRBJ1-2; possibly TRBD1 for D (5 bases). The CDR3 consists of 14 residues. Trimming stripped 6 bases from V and 5 bases from J, with 16 bases between. The CDR3 DNA reads as TGTGCCAGCAGACTTTCAACAGGAGGTTATGGCTACACCTTC. Its protein is CASRLSTGGYGYTF.

As to this clonotype: This may come from a read error, since a much larger clone is one base off. DNA of the CDR3: TGCAGTGCTAGCCCTGCGCCCGGGACAGGGAACCCCCAAAGCTCCTACAATGAGCAGTTCTTC. This encodes CSASPAPGTGNPQSSYNEQFF. J is TRBJ2-1 and V is TRBV20-1; the match to TRBD1 covers 9 bases. The CDR3 runs to 21 residues. Germline V gene sequence: CDR1 DFQATT, CDR2 SNEGSKA (reference sequence). The V gene end was trimmed by 3 bases and the J gene end by 0 bases; junction bases not matched to a gene: 21.

This clonotype has at least ten counts. The chain carries TRBV29-1 and TRBJ2-2; 11 bases are a match to TRBD2. Germline CDR1 is SQVTM and CDR2 is ANQGSEA. The trim removed 8 bases at V and 6 bases at J, leaving 5 bases unmatched. This CDR3 region has 13 residues. The CDR3 sequence: CSFLAGGPGELFF. DNA for the CDR3: TGCAGCTTTTTAGCGGGGGGGCCCGGGGAGCTGTTTTTT.

This clonotype has at least ten counts. The chain couples TRBV4-1 to TRBJ2-7, with 8 bases lining up with TRBD1. CDR1 and CDR2 from the germline V gene are MGHRA and YSYEKL. The ends lost 0 bases at V and 3 bases at J; junction bases unmatched: 10. The CDR3 totals 17 residues. CDR3 residues: CASSQELVGQGFYEQYF. The DNA of the CDR3 is TGCGCCAGCAGCCAAGAGTTAGTTGGACAGGGATTCTACGAGCAGTACTTC.

This clonotype has only a few counts. The chain is built from TRBV5-4 and TRBJ1-1; possible D gene TRBD1, 6 bases. Deletions cut 4 bases from V and 2 bases from J, with 12 bases between. The CDR3 has 14 residues. In germline, CDR1 is SGHNT, CDR2 YYREEE (reference sequence). Here the CDR3 reads CASSPQGINTEAFF. In DNA, the CDR3 is TGTGCCAGCAGCCCACAGGGCATTAACACTGAAGCTTTCTTT.

This clonotype was observed at least ten times. V usage is TRBV28 and J usage is TRBJ2-5; D may be TRBD1 (6 bases). V dropped 4 bases and J dropped 1 base, with 13 bases sitting between them. The V gene's germline CDR1 is MDHEN and CDR2 SYDVKM. The CDR3 loop spans 15 amino acids. This CDR3 reads CASSSLQGGQETQYF. The CDR3 DNA follows: TGTGCCAGCAGTTCCTTACAGGGCGGCCAAGAGACCCAGTACTTC. Combining the CDR3 with reference TRBV28 and TRBJ2-5 gives the whole variable domain DVKVTQSSRYLVKRTGEKVFLECVQDMDHENMFWYRQDPGLGLRLIYFSYDVKMKEKGDIPEGYSVSREKKERFSLILESASTNQTSMYLCASSSLQGGQETQYFGPGTRLLVL.

The genes are TRBV27 and TRBJ2-1, with unresolved D. The V gene's germline CDR1 is MNHEY and CDR2 SMNVEV (reference sequence). Trimming cost V 11 bases and J 9 bases, with 20 bases left between them. CDR3 length: 13 amino acids. The CDR3 nucleotides read TGTGCCGGCGCCACTCGTTCGTGGGGTGAGCAGTTCTTC. Translation: CAGATRSWGEQFF.